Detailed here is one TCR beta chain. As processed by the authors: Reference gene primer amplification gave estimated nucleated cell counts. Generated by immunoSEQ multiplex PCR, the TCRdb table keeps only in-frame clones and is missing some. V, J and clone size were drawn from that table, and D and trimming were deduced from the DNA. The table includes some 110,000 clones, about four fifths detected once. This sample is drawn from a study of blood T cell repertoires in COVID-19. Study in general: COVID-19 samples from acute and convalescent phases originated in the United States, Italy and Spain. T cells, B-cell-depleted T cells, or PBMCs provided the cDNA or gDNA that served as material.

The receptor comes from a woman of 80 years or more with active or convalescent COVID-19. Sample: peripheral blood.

As DNA, the CDR3 is TGCAGCGTTCGGGGGAGGGACACTGAAGCTTTCTTT. The encoded protein is CSVRGRDTEAFF. The rearrangement links TRBV29-1 to TRBJ1-1, with D possibly being TRBD1 (5 bases). V lost 5 bases to trimming and J lost 3 bases, with 10 bases between them. The CDR3 sequence is 12 residues long. Germline CDR1 is SQVTM and CDR2 is ANQGSEA.